One and the same sample provided the 18 T cell receptor beta chains below, sequenced in a study of regulatory T cells in long-lasting Graves disease. The TCR beta library used iRepertoire HTBI primers with Arm-PCR amplification of CDR3. TCRdb re-called the multiplex PCR reads through MiXCR, storing one row per CDR3 protein. Here the sample spans about 450,000 distinct CDR3 sequences, 11% to 15% being singletons. Time point meaning: newly diagnosed GD, antithyroid drugs for less than 3 months. With RNA extracted from PBMCs as input, the TCR library was made. These records were also assigned to another study, of T cells in Graves' hyperthyroidism and ophthalmopathy.

This specimen was peripheral blood mononuclear cells (PBMCs), taken at new diagnosis, from a patient treated with antithyroid drugs. These receptors were collected from a woman aged 45-65 years with Graves disease.

Ten or more counts support this clonotype. The chain is built from TRBV30 and TRBJ2-1; weak D call: TRBD2 (5 bases). The germline V gene encodes CDR1 GTSNPN and CDR2 SVGIG (reference sequence). The ends were cut back, 1 base at V and 3 bases at J, with 7 bases in the middle. The CDR3 loop spans 13 amino acids. Here the CDR3 DNA reads TGTGCCTGGAGTGGAGGGAGCTACAATGAGCAGTTCTTC. Amino acids: CAWSGGSYNEQFF.

Concerning this clonotype itself: At one end, the junction sequence differs from germline, possibly due to a read error. The rearrangement links TRBV24-1 to TRBJ2-1; D is perhaps TRBD1 (6 bases). The CDR3 length is 12 residues. Per germline, CDR1 KGHDR and CDR2 SFDVKD. This CDR3 is CATSDPRQEQSF. Here the CDR3 DNA reads TGTGCCACCAGTGATCCGAGACAGGAGCAGTCCTTC.

The chain is built from TRBV28 and TRBJ1-5; possible D gene TRBD1, 6 bases. The V and J ends lost 5 bases and 4 bases respectively, with 12 bases between them. Looked up from germline, CDR1 is MDHEN and CDR2 is SYDVKM. The CDR3 totals 14 residues. The DNA of the CDR3 is TGTGCCAGCAGTACAGGGTTTTGGAATCAGCCCCAGCATTTT. Protein: CASSTGFWNQPQHF.

This clonotype was observed a handful of times. This sequence joins TRBV2 and TRBJ2-7; 8 bases map to TRBD2. The CDR3 is 16 amino acids. Per germline, CDR1 SNHLY and CDR2 FYNNEI. The V and J ends lost 8 bases and 2 bases, in that order; junction bases with no gene match: 14. The CDR3 region has the DNA TGTGCCAGCCTGACAGCCGGACTAGCAGATCCCTACGAGCAGTACTTC. Translating gives CASLTAGLADPYEQYF.

The sample holds many counts of this clonotype. This chain uses TRBV6-1 with TRBJ1-2, with D uncertain. This CDR3 contains 14 residues. The ends were cut back, 2 bases at V and 7 bases at J, with 14 bases in the middle. Per germline, CDR1 MNHNS and CDR2 SASEGT. CDR3 loop: CASSERLGFSGYTF. CDR3 DNA: TGTGCCAGCAGTGAACGTTTGGGTTTTTCTGGCTACACCTTC.

Comments on this clonotype: It is likely a read error, because the conserved phenylalanine at the end of the CDR3 is missing. The genes are TRBV4-1 and TRBJ2-3, with 7 bases fitting TRBD2. Germline trimming cut 4 bases from V and 4 bases from J; bases unmatched to any gene: 5. Germline CDR1 is MGHRA and CDR2 is YSYEKL. The CDR3 is made up of 14 amino acids. The CDR3 nucleotides read TGCGCCAGCAGCCCCGCGGCGGGGGCAGATACGCAGTATTTG. Its translation is CASSPAAGADTQYL.

This clonotype was recorded a few times. This chain joins TRBV5-6 and TRBJ1-3, with D possibly being TRBD1 (5 bases). V lost 2 bases and J 4 bases, leaving 13 bases between the germline ends. The germline V gene has CDR1 SGHDT and CDR2 YYEEEE. The CDR3 runs 15 residues. The CDR3 loop reads CASSFGGGSGNTIYF. The CDR3 DNA is TGTGCCAGCAGCTTCGGTGGGGGGTCGGGAAACACCATATATTTT.

J is TRBJ2-1 and V is TRBV11-2; 9 nucleotides match TRBD2. Germline CDR1 and CDR2: SGHAT and FQNNGV. The CDR3 contains 19 residues. Trimming at V came to 5 bases and at J to 3 bases, leaving 17 bases not matched to a gene. CDR3 amino acids: CASSRHSGSGFIFYNEQFF. The CDR3 bases are TGTGCCAGCAGCCGCCATAGCGGGAGCGGTTTTATTTTCTACAATGAGCAGTTCTTC.

This clonotype was detected ten times or more. The J gene is TRBJ2-1, the V gene TRBV27, with D perhaps given as TRBD1 or TRBD2 (5 bases each). V dropped 2 bases and J dropped 5 bases, with 10 bases sitting between them. The CDR3 runs 14 residues. Germline CDR1 reads MNHEY; CDR2 reads SMNVEV (reference sequence). CDR3 nucleotide sequence: TGTGCCAGCAGTTTAGTGGGGACGAACAATGAGCAGTTCTTC. The encoded protein is CASSLVGTNNEQFF.

This clonotype has at least ten counts. This sequence joins TRBV27 and TRBJ1-1; 7 nucleotides align to TRBD1. The CDR3 loop spans 15 amino acids. The V gene's germline CDR1 is MNHEY and CDR2 SMNVEV (reference sequence). V lost 6 bases, J lost 0 bases, and 7 bases stayed unmatched. This CDR3 reads CASRAPGQLNTEAFF. The CDR3 DNA is TGTGCCAGCAGAGCACCGGGACAGTTGAACACTGAAGCTTTCTTT.

This clonotype was seen ten or more times. The chain is built from TRBV6-1 and TRBJ1-2; TRBD1 agrees at 11 bases. CDR3 length: 12 residues. Germline CDR1 MNHNS, CDR2 SASEGT. The V and J ends lost 8 bases and 9 bases, in that order; junction bases with no gene match: 5. This CDR3 reads CASLGTGGRYTF. CDR3 bases: TGTGCCAGCCTCGGGACAGGGGGTCGCTACACCTTC.

V is TRBV19 and J is TRBJ2-2, with D possibly TRBD1 on 5 matching bases. The germline V and J ends were trimmed by 7 bases and 1 base, with 10 bases remaining between them. CDR1 is LNHDA and CDR2 is SQIVND in the germline V gene (reference sequence). This CDR3 contains 14 residues. The CDR3 region has the DNA TGTGCCAGTACCGGTAGGGGGAACACCGGGGAGCTGTTTTTT. Amino acids: CASTGRGNTGELFF.

Comment on this clonotype: Being one base from a much bigger clone, this may be a read error. The chain combines TRBV28 with TRBJ2-1; D possibly corresponds to TRBD2 (5 bases). Matching the DNA end better, TRBJ2-5 makes the J call doubtful. This CDR3 is 13 amino acids long. The germline V gene encodes CDR1 MDHEN and CDR2 SYDVKM. CDR3 loop: CASRGRFQETQYF. CDR3 coding DNA: TGTGCCAGCAGGGGGAGATTCCAAGAGACCCAGTACTTC.

This clonotype was counted at least ten times. This chain links TRBV3-1 with TRBJ2-7; perhaps D is TRBD1 or TRBD2 (5 bases each). There are 14 residues in the CDR3. The germline V gene encodes CDR1 LGHDT and CDR2 YNNKEL (reference sequence). The V gene lost 0 bases and the J gene lost 6 bases, with 12 bases spanning the gap. The CDR3 loop reads CASSQDTGTGEQYF. CDR3 nucleotide sequence: TGTGCCAGCAGCCAAGATACGGGGACGGGCGAGCAGTACTTC.

This clonotype was seen ten or more times. The CDR3 region has the DNA TGCGCCAGCAGCCCAAGGACTAGCGGGAAATACAATGAGCAGTTCTTC. Encoded protein: CASSPRTSGKYNEQFF. The chain links TRBV5-1 to TRBJ2-1, with 12 bases matching TRBD2. Trimming at V came to 4 bases and at J to 4 bases, leaving 6 bases not matched to a gene. Germline V gene data show CDR1 as SGHRS and CDR2 as YFSETQ. The CDR3 runs 16 residues.

This clonotype occurred a few times. The chain employs TRBV20-1 and TRBJ1-1; no firm D call. CDR1 and CDR2 from the germline V gene are DFQATT and SNEGSKA (reference sequence). V lost 2 bases, J lost 3 bases, and 7 bases lay in between. There are 12 residues in the CDR3. As DNA, the CDR3 is TGCAGTGCTAGATCAGATTACACTGAAGCTTTCTTT. As protein: CSARSDYTEAFF.

The table lists this clonotype with many counts. The chain links TRBV6-1 to TRBJ1-4; D is possibly TRBD1 (5 bases). CDR3 length equals 14 residues. Germline loops: CDR1 MNHNS, CDR2 SASEGT. Trimming stripped 8 bases from V and 0 bases from J, with 10 bases between. CDR3 sequence reads: CASGTAATNEKLFF. DNA for the CDR3: TGTGCCAGCGGGACCGCCGCAACTAATGAAAAACTGTTTTTT.

This clonotype appeared many times. The rearrangement joins TRBV28 to TRBJ2-7; D might be TRBD1 or TRBD2, each matching 5 bases. Germline V CDR1 and CDR2: MDHEN, SYDVKM. Trimming cost V 6 bases and J 2 bases, with 14 bases left between them. This CDR3 comprises 14 residues. The CDR3 DNA is TGTGCCAGCAGCGGTGGGACCCTACCCTACGAGCAGTACTTC. Protein sequence: CASSGGTLPYEQYF.